The 7 T cell receptor beta chains given below trace back to one sample, sequenced in a study of blood T cell repertoires in COVID-19. Libraries were prepared by immunoSEQ multiplex PCR; TCRdb keeps only in-frame clonotypes and omits some of them. The sample lists around 170,000 clones; about 88% were seen once. Sequenced material: peripheral blood. The receptor source for this set is a man aged 60 to 69 with COVID-19, enrolled during active disease.

V and J are TRBV7-6 and TRBJ2-3; 7 bases align to TRBD2. Trimming removed 5 bases from V and 4 bases from J; junction bases left unmatched: 12. Germline CDR1 reads SGHVS; CDR2 reads FNYEAQ. This CDR3 comprises 16 residues. The CDR3 region is CASSPSGLGGSDTQYF. CDR3 bases: TGTGCCAGCAGCCCGTCCGGACTAGGTGGTTCAGATACGCAGTATTTT.

The V call is TRBV7-9, the J call TRBJ2-3, with D unclear. The CDR3 is made up of 15 amino acids. V was pared by 5 bases and J by 1 base, with 13 bases between. Germline CDR1 is SEHNR and CDR2 is FQNEAQ (reference sequence). CDR3 sequence: CASSPRIERTDTQYF. CDR3 coding DNA: TGTGCCAGCAGCCCCCGCATAGAACGCACAGATACGCAGTATTTT.

This rearrangement joins TRBV19 to TRBJ1-1; D uncertain. Germline V CDR1 and CDR2: LNHDA, SQIVND (reference sequence). This CDR3 region has 17 residues. V shed 6 bases and J shed 0 bases, with 20 bases lying between them. The CDR3 region has the DNA TGTGCCAGTAGAACCCGGAGAACTGATATCATGAACACTGAAGCTTTCTTT. Amino acid sequence: CASRTRRTDIMNTEAFF.

The CDR3 is CASSQVTGATGELFF. The CDR3 nucleotides are TGCGCCAGCAGCCAAGTCACAGGGGCCACCGGGGAGCTGTTTTTT. This rearrangement joins TRBV4-3 to TRBJ2-2, with TRBD1 identical over 7 bases. Per germline, CDR1 LGHNA and CDR2 YSLEER. CDR3 length: 15 amino acids. V was pared by 1 base and J by 4 bases, with 3 bases of the junction left unmatched.

This sequence joins TRBV19 and TRBJ1-5; weak D call: TRBD1 (5 bases). This CDR3 is 19 amino acids long. V lost 2 bases and J 4 bases, leaving 24 bases between the germline ends. Germline lookup yields CDR1 LNHDA and CDR2 SQIVND (reference sequence). The CDR3 loop is CASSINGNPMEGRNQPQHF. The CDR3 nucleotides are TGTGCCAGTAGTATAAATGGGAACCCTATGGAGGGGCGGAATCAGCCCCAGCATTTT.

V is TRBV15 and J is TRBJ1-2; TRBD1 agrees at 7 bases. This CDR3 comprises 15 residues. Germline CDR1 and CDR2: LNHNV and YYDKDF (reference sequence). Germline trimming cut 4 bases from V and 0 bases from J; bases unmatched to any gene: 5. The CDR3 nucleotides are TGTGCCACCAGCACGGGACAGCCTTCTAACTATGGCTACACCTTC. The encoded protein is CATSTGQPSNYGYTF.

The rearrangement uses TRBV10-3 and TRBJ2-7; TRBD1 matches at 9 bases. Germline CDR1 and CDR2: ENHRY and SYGVKD. The CDR3 loop spans 15 amino acids. Trimming removed 1 base from V and 4 bases from J; junction bases left unmatched: 5. CDR3: CAISELDRGLYEQYF. CDR3 nucleotide sequence: TGTGCCATCAGTGAGTTGGACAGGGGCCTATACGAGCAGTACTTC.